Following are 10 T cell receptor beta chains from one sample sequenced in a study of T cells after yellow fever vaccination. TCRdb fed the 5' RACE reads into MiXCR, producing one record per CDR3 protein. The sample lists 300,000 to 400,000 distinct CDR3 sequences; under 7.5% were seen once. The sequencing used PBMCs, collected 5 days after the yellow fever booster vaccination. These TCRs come from a man aged 25 to 45 who received the YFV17D yellow fever vaccine.

This clonotype was picked up many times. The rearrangement uses TRBV29-1 and TRBJ2-5, with a possible D match to TRBD1 (5 bases). Trimming pared 4 bases from V and 4 bases from J, leaving 13 bases between. Germline-derived CDR1 and CDR2 are SQVTM and ANQGSEA. The CDR3 is 13 amino acids. The CDR3 here is CSVANYQGETQYF. The DNA of the CDR3 is TGCAGCGTTGCCAACTATCAGGGAGAGACCCAGTACTTC.

At least ten counts were recorded for this clonotype. The chain employs TRBV29-1 and TRBJ2-1; 9 nucleotides line up with TRBD2. This CDR3 is built from 12 residues. The germline V gene encodes CDR1 SQVTM and CDR2 ANQGSEA. Trimming at V came to 7 bases and at J to 5 bases, leaving 3 bases not matched to a gene. This CDR3 is CSGTSVNNEQFF. The CDR3 DNA is TGCAGCGGGACTAGCGTAAACAATGAGCAGTTCTTC.

The chain links TRBV5-1 to TRBJ2-1; 10 positions match TRBD2. Germline V gives CDR1 SGHRS, CDR2 YFSETQ. The CDR3 runs 15 residues. Germline trimming cut 0 bases from V and 7 bases from J; bases unmatched to any gene: 4. The CDR3 loop reads CASSLDSGRENEQFF. The CDR3 nucleotides read TGCGCCAGCAGCTTGGACAGCGGGAGGGAGAATGAGCAGTTCTTC.

This clonotype was seen more than once but under ten times. The chain combines TRBV29-1 with TRBJ1-2; D remains unclear. Germline CDR1 SQVTM, CDR2 ANQGSEA. Trimming removed 4 bases from V and 4 bases from J, with 22 bases in between. The CDR3 length is 16 residues. The CDR3: CSVGSEGSSTGYGYTF. CDR3 sequence (DNA): TGCAGCGTTGGCTCGGAAGGTAGCTCAACGGGCTATGGCTACACCTTC.

The J gene is TRBJ1-5, the V gene TRBV7-2; D is undetermined. The CDR3 spans 14 residues. Trimming pared 5 bases from V and 7 bases from J, leaving 15 bases between. Germline values: CDR1 SGHTA, CDR2 FQGNSA. The CDR3 spells CASSLAASQQPQHF. In DNA, the CDR3 is TGTGCCAGCAGCCTCGCGGCGTCCCAACAGCCCCAGCATTTT.

This clonotype was seen repeatedly, ten times or more. This chain joins TRBV5-1 and TRBJ2-7; 9 positions agree with TRBD2. This CDR3 has 14 residues. Germline V CDR1 and CDR2: SGHRS, YFSETQ. The trim removed 5 bases at V and 7 bases at J, leaving 10 bases unmatched. The CDR3 region is CASSPGTSFGEQYF. DNA of the CDR3: TGCGCCAGCAGTCCCGGGACTAGCTTTGGGGAGCAGTACTTC.

This clonotype was seen a few times. The genes are TRBV10-3 and TRBJ2-7; TRBD2 agrees at 11 bases. CDR3 size: 15 residues. J was trimmed by 1 base and V by 6 bases; bases with no gene match: 5. Germline V CDR1 and CDR2: ENHRY, SYGVKD. The CDR3 is CAIRTTSGGSYEQYF. In DNA form, the CDR3 reads TGTGCCATCAGGACTACTAGCGGGGGTTCCTACGAGCAGTACTTC.

There are a few counts of this clonotype. This chain connects TRBV18 to TRBJ2-1; TRBD2 matches at 11 bases. Germline V gene lookup returns CDR1 KGHSH and CDR2 LQKENI. The CDR3 runs to 18 residues. J gave up 5 bases and V 2 bases, and 11 bases lay outside the gene matches. CDR3 sequence (DNA): TGTGCCAGCTCACCATTTACTAGCGGGAGCCGGGGCGACAATGAGCAGTTCTTC. Protein: CASSPFTSGSRGDNEQFF.

This sequence joins TRBV10-3 and TRBJ2-2; a possible D gene is TRBD2 (6 bases). The CDR3 length is 15 residues. The V and J ends lost 6 bases and 2 bases respectively, with 13 bases between them. Germline-derived CDR1 and CDR2 are ENHRY and SYGVKD. The CDR3: CAIRPGGFNTGELFF. The CDR3 DNA follows: TGTGCCATCAGGCCCGGGGGATTCAACACCGGGGAGCTGTTTTTT.

This clonotype was seen ten or more times. V gene TRBV23-1 combines with J gene TRBJ2-3, with D perhaps TRBD2 (5 bases). TRBV23-1 is given ORF status, its function remaining uncertain. This CDR3 spans 16 amino acids. The V and J ends lost 6 bases and 2 bases respectively, with 18 bases between them. DNA of the CDR3: TGCGCCAGCAGCCCCTATAGGACTCCACCCACAGATACGCAGTATTTT. Translation: CASSPYRTPPTDTQYF.